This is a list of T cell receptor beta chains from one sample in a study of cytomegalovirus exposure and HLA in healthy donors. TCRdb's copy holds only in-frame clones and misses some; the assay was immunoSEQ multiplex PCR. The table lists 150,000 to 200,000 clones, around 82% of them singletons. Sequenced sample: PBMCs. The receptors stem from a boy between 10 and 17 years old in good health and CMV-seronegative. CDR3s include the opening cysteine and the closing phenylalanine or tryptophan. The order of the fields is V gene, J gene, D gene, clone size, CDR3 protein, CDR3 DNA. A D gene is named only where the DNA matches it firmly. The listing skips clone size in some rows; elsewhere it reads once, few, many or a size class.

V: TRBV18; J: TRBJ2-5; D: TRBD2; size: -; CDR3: CASSRAGGDQETQYF; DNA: TGTGCCAGCTCACGAGCGGGAGGGGACCAAGAGACCCAGTACTTC
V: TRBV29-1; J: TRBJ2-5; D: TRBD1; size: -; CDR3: CSGTGGGGGEYETQYF; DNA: TGCAGCGGGACAGGGGGCGGAGGGGGAGAGTATGAGACCCAGTACTTC
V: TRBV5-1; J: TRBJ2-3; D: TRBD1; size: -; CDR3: CASSSQGQGSPDTQYF; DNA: TGCGCCAGCAGCTCGCAAGGACAGGGCAGTCCAGATACGCAGTATTTT
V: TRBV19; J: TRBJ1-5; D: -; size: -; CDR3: CASRRQSYSNQPQHF; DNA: TGTGCCAGTAGGCGACAGAGCTATAGCAATCAGCCCCAGCATTTT
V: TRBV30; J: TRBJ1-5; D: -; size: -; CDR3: CAWSVQRNQPQHF; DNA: TGTGCCTGGAGTGTACAGCGCAATCAGCCCCAGCATTTT
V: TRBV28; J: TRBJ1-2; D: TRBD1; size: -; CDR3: CASRRTGFYGYTF; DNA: TGTGCCAGCAGACGGACAGGGTTCTATGGCTACACCTTC
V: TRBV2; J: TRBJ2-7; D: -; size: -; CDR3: CASSPLGRRTYYEQYF; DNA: TGTGCCAGCAGCCCTTTGGGGAGGCGAACCTACTACGAGCAGTACTTC
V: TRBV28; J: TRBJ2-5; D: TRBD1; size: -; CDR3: CASSHTMDRGLTRNF; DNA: TGTGCCAGCAGCCATACCATGGACAGGGGGCTGACGCGTAACTTC
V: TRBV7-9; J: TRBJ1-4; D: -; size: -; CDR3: CASSLIGGASATNEKLFF; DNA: TGTGCCAGCAGCCTCATTGGGGGGGCGTCTGCAACTAATGAAAAACTGTTTTTT
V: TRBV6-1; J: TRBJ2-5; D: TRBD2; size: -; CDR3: CASAASGRGETQYF; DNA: TGTGCCAGCGCGGCTAGCGGGAGGGGGGAGACCCAGTACTTC
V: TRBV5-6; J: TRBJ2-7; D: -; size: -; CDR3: CASSLQFAGISTNYEQYF; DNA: TGTGCCAGCAGCTTGCAGTTCGCGGGAATATCTACAAACTACGAGCAGTACTTC
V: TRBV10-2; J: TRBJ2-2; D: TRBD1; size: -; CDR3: CASNRQGGTGELFF; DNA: TGCGCCAGTAACCGACAGGGGGGCACCGGGGAGCTGTTTTTT
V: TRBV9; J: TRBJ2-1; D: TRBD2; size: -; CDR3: CASSTTWGLAGGRNEQFF; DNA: TGTGCCAGCAGCACCACGTGGGGGCTAGCGGGAGGTAGGAATGAGCAGTTCTTC
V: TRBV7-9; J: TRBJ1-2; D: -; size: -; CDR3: CSSSLAGGGSYGYTF; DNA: TGTTCCAGCAGCTTAGCGGGCGGGGGATCCTATGGCTACACCTTC
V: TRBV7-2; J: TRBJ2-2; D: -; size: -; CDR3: CASSFEGELFF; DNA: TGTGCCAGCAGCTTTGAGGGGGAGCTGTTTTTT
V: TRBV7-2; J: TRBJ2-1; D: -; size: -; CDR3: CASSYDPLRGFSYNEQFF; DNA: TGTGCCAGCAGCTACGACCCGCTCAGGGGATTTTCCTACAATGAGCAGTTCTTC
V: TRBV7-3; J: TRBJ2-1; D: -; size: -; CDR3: CASSSIADTYNEQFF; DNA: TGTGCCAGCAGCTCTATAGCGGACACTTACAATGAGCAGTTCTTC
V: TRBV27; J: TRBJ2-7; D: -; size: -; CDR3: CASSLGGTSYEQYF; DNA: TGTGCCAGCAGTTTAGGCGGGACCTCCTACGAGCAGTACTTC
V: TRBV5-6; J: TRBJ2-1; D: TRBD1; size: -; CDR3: CASSLGQGAKNEQFF; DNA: TGTGCCAGCAGCCTAGGACAGGGGGCTAAGAATGAGCAGTTCTTC
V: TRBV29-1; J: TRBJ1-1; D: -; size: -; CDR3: CSVSRLTSNTEAFF; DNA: TGCAGCGTCAGCCGACTAACATCGAACACTGAAGCTTTCTTT
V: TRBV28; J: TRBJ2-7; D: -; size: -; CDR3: CASSLAPYEQYF; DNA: TGTGCCAGCAGTTTGGCCCCCTACGAGCAGTACTTC
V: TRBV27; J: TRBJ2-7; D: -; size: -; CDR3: CASSPTGAPSYEQYF; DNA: TGTGCCAGCAGTCCGACAGGAGCGCCTTCCTACGAGCAGTACTTC
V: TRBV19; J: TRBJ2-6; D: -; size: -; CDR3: CASSFLGSDGRANVLTF; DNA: TGTGCCAGTAGTTTCCTCGGGTCTGACGGTAGGGCCAACGTCCTGACTTTC
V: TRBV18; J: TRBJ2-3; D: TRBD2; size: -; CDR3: CASSPVERGGVTDTQYF; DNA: TGTGCCAGCTCACCAGTCGAGCGGGGAGGGGTCACAGATACGCAGTATTTT
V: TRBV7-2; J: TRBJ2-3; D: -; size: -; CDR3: CASSIDYTDTQYF; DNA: TGTGCCAGCAGCATTGACTACACAGATACGCAGTATTTT
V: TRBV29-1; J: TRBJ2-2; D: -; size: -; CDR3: CSVIPGTGITGELFF; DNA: TGCAGCGTTATACCCGGAACAGGCATTACCGGGGAGCTGTTTTTT
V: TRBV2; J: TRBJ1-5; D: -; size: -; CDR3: CASSVTNSNQPQHF; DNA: TGTGCCAGCAGTGTGACTAACTCGAATCAGCCCCAGCATTTT
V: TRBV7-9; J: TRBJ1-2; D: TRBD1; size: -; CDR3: CASSRGTAQYGYTF; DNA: TGTGCCAGCAGCCGCGGGACAGCGCAGTATGGCTACACCTTC
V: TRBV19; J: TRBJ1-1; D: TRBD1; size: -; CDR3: CASSIEDRAEAFF; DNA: TGTGCCAGTAGTATCGAGGACAGGGCTGAAGCTTTCTTT
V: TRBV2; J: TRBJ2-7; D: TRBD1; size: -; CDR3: CASIVRGQVEQYF; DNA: TGTGCCAGCATTGTCAGGGGGCAGGTCGAGCAGTACTTC
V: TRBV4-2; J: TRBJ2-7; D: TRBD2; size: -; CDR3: CASSPRLAGDIEQYF; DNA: TGTGCCAGCAGCCCGCGACTAGCGGGAGATATCGAGCAGTACTTC
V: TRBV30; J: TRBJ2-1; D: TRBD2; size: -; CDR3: CAWKTGTSGNYNEQFF; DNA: TGTGCCTGGAAGACCGGGACTAGCGGTAACTACAATGAGCAGTTCTTC
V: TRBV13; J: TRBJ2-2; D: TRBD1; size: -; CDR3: CASSLVRGRWAGELFF; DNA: TGTGCCAGCAGCCTTGTCAGGGGGCGCTGGGCCGGGGAGCTGTTTTTT
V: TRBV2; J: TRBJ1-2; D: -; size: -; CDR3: CAGRQASFQNYGYTF; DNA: TGTGCCGGTCGACAAGCCTCCTTCCAGAACTATGGCTACACCTTC
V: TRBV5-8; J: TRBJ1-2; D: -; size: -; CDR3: CATSASFSYGYTF; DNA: TGTGCCACCTCCGCCAGTTTCTCCTATGGCTACACCTTC
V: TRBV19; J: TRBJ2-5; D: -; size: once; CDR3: CASSIGRGREETQYF; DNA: TGTGCCAGTAGTATTGGTCGAGGCCGGGAAGAGACCCAGTACTTC
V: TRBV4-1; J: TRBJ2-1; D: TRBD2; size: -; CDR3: CASSLLSSGGYYNEQFF; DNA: TGCGCCAGCAGCCTATTAAGTAGCGGGGGGTATTACAATGAGCAGTTCTTC
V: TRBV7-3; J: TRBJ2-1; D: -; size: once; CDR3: CASSLLAPPRNEQFF; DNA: TGTGCCAGCAGCTTGCTCGCCCCCCCGAGGAATGAGCAGTTCTTC
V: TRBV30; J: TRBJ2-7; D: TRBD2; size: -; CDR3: CAWRGLGLKYYEQYF; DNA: TGTGCCTGGAGAGGGCTGGGACTAAAGTACTACGAGCAGTACTTC
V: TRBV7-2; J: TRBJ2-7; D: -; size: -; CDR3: CASSEWDSTYEQYF; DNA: TGTGCCAGCAGCGAGTGGGACTCCACCTACGAGCAGTACTTC
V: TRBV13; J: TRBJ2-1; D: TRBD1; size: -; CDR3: CASSPRTGGNEQFF; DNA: TGTGCCAGCAGCCCGCGGACAGGGGGCAATGAGCAGTTCTTC
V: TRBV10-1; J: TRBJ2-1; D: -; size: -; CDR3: CASSESERGGLNEQFF; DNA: TGCGCCAGCAGTGAGTCGGAGAGGGGGGGCTTAAATGAGCAGTTCTTC
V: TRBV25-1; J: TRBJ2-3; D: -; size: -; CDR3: CASGDVAATDTQYF; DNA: TGTGCCAGCGGGGACGTAGCGGCCACAGATACGCAGTATTTT